This entry lists 16 T cell receptor beta chains sequenced from one sample in a study of OX40 agonist ivuxolimab in advanced cancers. Produced via immunoSEQ multiplex PCR; TCRdb's table is partial and in-frame only. The sample shows just over 35,000 clones, 84% of them seen only once. The specimen was CD4+ or CD8+ T cells sorted from blood, collected in a trial of the OX40 agonist ivuxolimab. These receptor sequences come from an adult with an advanced solid tumor such as melanoma, head and neck, liver or kidney cancer.

V gene TRBV11-2 combines with J gene TRBJ2-1; D is uncertain. The CDR3 spans 12 residues. Trimming left V 5 bases short and J 6 bases short, with 8 bases between. Germline values: CDR1 SGHAT, CDR2 FQNNGV. The CDR3 coding sequence is TGTGCCAGCAGCCGCTGGTCCAATGAGCAGTTCTTC. Translated, it gives CASSRWSNEQFF.

This clone was recorded many times. The chain couples TRBV4-3 to TRBJ2-1; D perhaps matches TRBD1 (5 bases). The CDR3 consists of 16 residues. Trimming shortened V by 4 bases and J by 0 bases, and 13 bases separated the two germline ends. CDR1 and CDR2 from the germline V gene are LGHNA and YSLEER. CDR3 coding DNA: TGCGCCAGCAGCCCTCGGACATCGAGCTCCTACAATGAGCAGTTCTTC. Translating gives CASSPRTSSSYNEQFF.

CDR3 amino acids: CASSLDGNQETQYF. The CDR3 nucleotides read TGTGCCAGCAGCTTAGACGGGAACCAAGAGACCCAGTACTTC. The J gene is TRBJ2-5, the V gene TRBV7-8; tentative D call: TRBD2 (5 bases). This CDR3 spans 14 amino acids. Trimming pared 1 base from V and 0 bases from J, leaving 6 bases between. Per the germline V gene, CDR1 is SGHVS and CDR2 is FQNEAQ.

The CDR3 DNA reads as TGTGCCAGCAGCTTTGACGTTGGACTCGAGGGCGAGCAGTACTTC. It translates to CASSFDVGLEGEQYF. J is TRBJ2-7 and V is TRBV5-4, with D perhaps matching TRBD2 (5 bases). V was cut by 2 bases and J by 6 bases, with 18 bases left in between. Germline V gives CDR1 SGHNT, CDR2 YYREEE (reference sequence). The CDR3 spans 15 residues.

This rearrangement joins TRBV19 to TRBJ2-7; 9 bases match TRBD1. CDR1 is LNHDA and CDR2 is SQIVND in the germline V gene (reference sequence). V lost 6 bases and J lost 7; bases outside the gene matches: 13. CDR3 length equals 15 residues. CDR3 nucleotides: TGTGCCAGTAGGGAACAGGGGGCACCGCTATGGGAGCAGTACTTC. It specifies CASREQGAPLWEQYF.

This chain connects TRBV5-1 to TRBJ1-3; D remains unclear. Germline V CDR1 and CDR2: SGHRS, YFSETQ. Trimming removed 5 bases from V and 0 bases from J, with 15 bases in between. This CDR3 comprises 16 residues. The CDR3: CASSSGLQNSGNTIYF. CDR3 nucleotides: TGCGCCAGCAGTTCCGGACTGCAAAACTCTGGAAACACCATATATTTT.

The J gene is TRBJ1-2, the V gene TRBV5-4; D might be TRBD1 (5 bases). There are 13 residues in the CDR3. V was shortened by 4 bases and J by 4 bases, with 11 bases between the two germline ends. The germline CDR1 and CDR2 sequences are SGHNT and YYREEE (reference sequence). Here the CDR3 reads CASSGGTLYGYTF. CDR3 DNA sequence: TGTGCCAGCAGCGGCGGGACCCTCTATGGCTACACCTTC.

This clone was counted a single time. This chain connects TRBV27 to TRBJ1-2; D not certain. The CDR3 is 13 residues long. Trimming stripped 5 bases from V and 1 base from J, with 8 bases between. Germline V CDR1 and CDR2: MNHEY, SMNVEV (reference sequence). The CDR3 coding sequence is TGTGCCAGCAGTCTAGACCGTAACTATGGCTACACCTTC. This sequence encodes CASSLDRNYGYTF.

The rearrangement joins TRBV28 to TRBJ2-6, with TRBD1 as a possible D gene (6 bases). V dropped 5 bases and J dropped 4 bases, with 15 bases sitting between them. CDR3 length: 16 residues. Per germline, CDR1 MDHEN and CDR2 SYDVKM. The CDR3 loop reads CASSRTGNPGANVLTF. For the CDR3, the DNA is TGTGCCAGCAGTCGTACAGGGAATCCCGGGGCCAACGTCCTGACTTTC.

V and J are TRBV6-6 and TRBJ1-2; the D is unclear. CDR3 length equals 15 residues. Germline CDR1 is MNHNY and CDR2 is SVGAGI (reference sequence). Trimming took 5 bases from V and 7 from J, leaving 20 bases between them. The CDR3 sequence: CASSDTPQAGSGYTF. Here the CDR3 DNA reads TGTGCCAGCAGTGACACCCCCCAAGCCGGGAGTGGCTACACCTTC.

The gene calls are TRBV11-2 and TRBJ1-3; D remains unclear. The CDR3 extends over 13 amino acids. Per the germline V gene, CDR1 is SGHAT and CDR2 is FQNNGV. V shed 6 bases and J shed 0 bases, with 6 bases lying between them. The CDR3 DNA reads as TGTGCCAGCAGTTTACACTCTGGAAACACCATATATTTT. It yields the protein CASSLHSGNTIYF.

The V call is TRBV19, the J call TRBJ2-1, with no clear D. This CDR3 has 11 amino acids. V was shortened by 5 bases and J by 8 bases, with 7 bases between the two germline ends. CDR1 and CDR2 (germline): LNHDA, SQIVND (reference sequence). CDR3 residues: CASSRWHEQFF. The CDR3 DNA is TGTGCCAGTAGTCGGTGGCATGAGCAGTTCTTC.

In its sample, this clone is medium-sized. The V and J genes are TRBV28 and TRBJ2-7, with D perhaps TRBD2 (6 bases). The V end lost 6 bases, the J end lost 2 bases, and 8 bases lay between the germline ends. Germline V gene data show CDR1 as MDHEN and CDR2 as SYDVKM. The CDR3 loop spans 12 amino acids. The CDR3: CASSGSPYEQYF. CDR3 DNA sequence: TGTGCCAGCAGCGGGAGTCCCTACGAGCAGTACTTC.

On this clone itself: The sample has other DNA sequences that encode this CDR3 too. The gene calls are TRBV6-1 and TRBJ2-7; 9 bases match TRBD1. The CDR3 extends over 15 amino acids. V shed 4 bases and J 0 bases; nucleotides not matched to a gene: 4. The germline gives CDR1 MNHNS, CDR2 SASEGT. The CDR3 bases are TGTGCCAGCAGTGCTGGACAGGGGCCCTCCTACGAGCAGTACTTC. It encodes CASSAGQGPSYEQYF.

This chain links TRBV2 with TRBJ2-7; maybe TRBD1 (5 bases). CDR1 and CDR2 (germline): SNHLY, FYNNEI. This CDR3 region has 11 residues. Trimming removed 9 bases from V and 5 bases from J, with 11 bases in between. DNA for the CDR3: TGTGCCAGTCCTGGGGCCAACGAGCAGTACTTC. Residues: CASPGANEQYF.

This sequence joins TRBV10-2 and TRBJ2-1; D gene ambiguous. V lost 1 base, J lost 7 bases, and 14 bases lay in between. This CDR3 contains 15 residues. In germline, CDR1 is WSHSY, CDR2 SAAADI. The CDR3 protein is CASSEYFEVGNEQFF. The CDR3, as DNA: TGCGCCAGCAGTGAGTACTTTGAGGTAGGGAATGAGCAGTTCTTC.